This is a list of T cell receptor beta chains from one sample in a study of early stage breast cancer tumors. Sequenced by immunoSEQ multiplex PCR; TCRdb stores in-frame clones only, minus some. The top ten clones hold 5% of a sample with roughly 53,000 clones, 85% to 95% of them seen once. The sequencing input was blood. Receptor source: a person in their 70s with breast cancer. Both conserved end residues are part of each CDR3. A D gene is named only where the DNA matches it firmly. Clone size is given for some rows only: seen once, a few or many times, or a class if the clone is expanded.

j_call | v_call | d_call | clone_size | cdr3_nt | cdr3_aa
TRBJ2-1 | TRBV2 | TRBD2 | few | TGTGCCAGCAGTGAAGTAGCCCTAGCGGGGCTTCTTGGTGAGCAGTTCTTC | CASSEVALAGLLGEQFF
TRBJ1-6 | TRBV29-1 | . | once | TGCAGCGTTGAAGAACAGGGAAATTCACCCCTCCACTTT | CSVEEQGNSPLHF
TRBJ2-5 | TRBV5-1 | . | . | TGCGCCAGCAGCTTGCGTCTCGCCAGAGAGACCCAGTACTTC | CASSLRLARETQYF
TRBJ2-7 | TRBV15 | TRBD1 | . | TGTGCCACCAGCAGAGATGGGACAGGGAAAACCTACGAGCAGTACTTC | CATSRDGTGKTYEQYF
TRBJ1-2 | TRBV4-3 | . | . | TGCGCCAGCAGCCAAGGGTACAGGGAAGTGAGTAACTATGGCTACACCTTC | CASSQGYREVSNYGYTF
TRBJ1-2 | TRBV10-2 | . | . | TGCGCCAGCAGTCCGACAGGAGCCCTCTTCTATGGCTACACCTTC | CASSPTGALFYGYTF
TRBJ2-1 | TRBV7-9 | . | . | TGTGCCAGCAGCCCCATCCTAGGCAATGAGCAGTTCTTC | CASSPILGNEQFF
TRBJ2-5 | TRBV18 | TRBD2 | . | TGTGCCAGCTCACCGGAGGGTGTGAGCGGGAGGGCCTTCGGAGAGACCCAGTACTTC | CASSPEGVSGRAFGETQYF
TRBJ1-6 | TRBV19 | TRBD1 | . | TGTGCCAGTACCTCGGGACAGGGGGCGTCTTCACCCCTCCACTTT | CASTSGQGASSPLHF
TRBJ1-2 | TRBV7-8 | . | few | TGTGCCAGCAGCTTATACAGGGTATCCGGTGAATACACCTTC | CASSLYRVSGEYTF
TRBJ1-1 | TRBV27 | TRBD1 | . | TGTGCCACCGGACAGGGGGGCGCTGAAGCTTTCTTT | CATGQGGAEAFF
TRBJ1-1 | TRBV10-1 | TRBD1 | . | TGCGCCAGCAGTGGGGGGACAGGGGGCGCGTCGACTGAAGCTTTCTTT | CASSGGTGGASTEAFF
TRBJ1-1 | TRBV21-1 | . | . | TGTGCCAGCAGCAAAGCTAGCGGTAACACTGAAGCTTTCTTT | CASSKASGNTEAFF
TRBJ2-2 | TRBV28 | . | few | TGTGCCAGCGTGGGGCAGAACACCGGGGAGCTGTTTTTT | CASVGQNTGELFF
TRBJ1-5 | TRBV10-2 | . | . | TGCGCCAGCAGTCGTTACGGTGGCAATCAGCCCCAGCATTTT | CASSRYGGNQPQHF
TRBJ1-2 | TRBV30 | . | . | TGTGCCTGGAGTAGAGGGGGGGCGGTATCTAACTATGGCTACACCTTC | CAWSRGGAVSNYGYTF
TRBJ2-4 | TRBV30 | . | . | TGTGCCTGGGGGGCGGCAGGAGGGAACATTCAGTACTTC | CAWGAAGGNIQYF
TRBJ1-2 | TRBV5-1 | . | few | TGCGCCAGCAGCTCGTTAAGGACAGAGAGTGGCTACACCTTC | CASSSLRTESGYTF
TRBJ1-2 | TRBV7-9 | . | once | TGTGCCAGCAGCTTAGGCCAACAGCCCAACTATGGCTACACCTTC | CASSLGQQPNYGYTF
TRBJ1-2 | TRBV7-9 | TRBD1 | . | TGTGCCAGCAGCACGGACAGGGTCTATGGCTACACCTTC | CASSTDRVYGYTF
TRBJ1-1 | TRBV7-2 | TRBD1 | . | TGTGCCAGCAGCTCCGGACAGGGGGCCCCTATCGGAGCTTTCTTT | CASSSGQGAPIGAFF
TRBJ1-1 | TRBV11-2 | . | . | TGTGCCAGCAGCTTAGTGGGGTCGGGGACTGAAGCTTTCTTT | CASSLVGSGTEAFF
TRBJ2-6 | TRBV4-1 | . | . | TGCGCCGTTGGCAGGGCGAGCTCTGGGGCCAACGTCCTGACTTTC | CAVGRASSGANVLTF
TRBJ2-5 | TRBV6-5 | . | . | TGTGCCAGCAGTTACTACGAGCAAGAGACCCAGTACTTC | CASSYYEQETQYF
TRBJ2-1 | TRBV7-2 | TRBD2 | . | TGTGCCAGCCGGCCCCTAGCGGGGGGAAACAATGAGCAGTTCTTC | CASRPLAGGNNEQFF
TRBJ2-7 | TRBV4-1 | TRBD1 | . | TGCGCCAGCAGCCTGGGACAGAGCTACGAGCAGTACTTC | CASSLGQSYEQYF
TRBJ1-6 | TRBV5-4 | . | . | TGTGCCAGCAGCTTGGAGCAGGGGAATTCACCCCTCCACTTT | CASSLEQGNSPLHF
TRBJ1-6 | TRBV5-4 | . | once | TGTGCCAGCAGCCCAGGACAGAGCTCCTATAATTCACCCCTCCACTTT | CASSPGQSSYNSPLHF
TRBJ2-5 | TRBV7-9 | TRBD2 | . | TGTGCCGGGGGTACTAGCGGGGCCCAAGAGACCCAGTACTTC | CAGGTSGAQETQYF
TRBJ2-7 | TRBV6-7 | TRBD1 | . | TGTGCCAGCAGAGAGAGACAGGGTAGGTCCTACGAGCAGTACTTC | CASRERQGRSYEQYF
TRBJ2-2 | TRBV2 | TRBD1 | . | TGTGCCAGCAGGGACAGGGAAAATTCCGGGGAGCTGTTTTTT | CASRDRENSGELFF
TRBJ1-1 | TRBV28 | TRBD1 | . | TGTGCCGGAACTGGGACAGGGGGCTCTTCCACTGAAGCTTTCTTT | CAGTGTGGSSTEAFF
TRBJ1-2 | TRBV5-6 | . | . | TGTGCCAGCAGCTTCACAGGGCAGGTCTGGGGCTACACCTTC | CASSFTGQVWGYTF
TRBJ2-3 | TRBV27 | . | . | TGTGCCAGCAGTCGGTTCCCAGATACGCAGTATTTT | CASSRFPDTQYF
TRBJ1-2 | TRBV4-3 | . | . | TGCGCCAGCAGCCAAGATCGCATGGGGGCCGCTAACTATGGCTACACCTTC | CASSQDRMGAANYGYTF
TRBJ1-1 | TRBV7-9 | . | . | TGTGCCAGCAGCTCTAAGGGGGACACTGAAGCTTTCTTT | CASSSKGDTEAFF
TRBJ1-1 | TRBV6-5 | TRBD1 | . | TGTGCCAGCAGTTACTCGACAGGGGGGGACACTGAAGCTTTCTTT | CASSYSTGGDTEAFF
TRBJ2-1 | TRBV7-9 | TRBD1 | . | TGTGCCAGCAGCTTAAATGGACAGGGGGGCAATGAGCAGTTCTTC | CASSLNGQGGNEQFF
TRBJ1-1 | TRBV29-1 | . | . | TGCAGCCTTTCAAGGGACTTGAACACTGAAGCTTTCTTT | CSLSRDLNTEAFF
TRBJ2-7 | TRBV27 | . | . | TGTGCCAGCAGCCCACAGGGGGGGAGCTACGAGCAGTACTTC | CASSPQGGSYEQYF
TRBJ1-4 | TRBV18 | TRBD1 | . | TGTGCCAGCTCACCGACAGGGGGTAATGAAAAACTGTTTTTT | CASSPTGGNEKLFF
TRBJ2-3 | TRBV30 | . | . | TGTGCCCATCAGGGCAGGGGCCTCACAGATACGCAGTATTTT | CAHQGRGLTDTQYF
TRBJ1-4 | TRBV30 | . | . | TGTGCCTGGAGTGTCCTAGGGGTCAGTGAAAAACTGTTTTTT | CAWSVLGVSEKLFF
TRBJ2-2 | TRBV4-2 | . | . | TGTGCCAGCAGCCAAGATCTCTCCGGGGAGCTGTTTTTT | CASSQDLSGELFF
TRBJ1-6 | TRBV6-6 | . | . | TGTGCCAGCCGAGAGGGTTTCTTCGATAATTCACCCCTCCACTTT | CASREGFFDNSPLHF
TRBJ2-1 | TRBV15 | . | . | TGTGCCACCAGCGCCGGACTCTACAATGAGCAGTTCTTC | CATSAGLYNEQFF
TRBJ2-3 | TRBV21-1 | . | . | TGTGCCCGTTCAGTGGCTAGCGGGGGGAGGGAGTATTTT | CARSVASGGREYF
TRBJ2-3 | TRBV6-1 | . | . | TGTGCCAGCAGTCTCAGGGGTGATACGCAGTATTTT | CASSLRGDTQYF
TRBJ2-2 | TRBV23-1 | . | . | TGCGCCAGCAGCCCCAGGATACCCGGGGAGCTGTTTTTT | CASSPRIPGELFF
TRBJ2-3 | TRBV18 | TRBD2 | . | TGTGCCAGCTCACCGGGGACTACTCCTAGCACAGATACGCAGTATTTT | CASSPGTTPSTDTQYF
TRBJ1-6 | TRBV29-1 | . | . | TGCAGCGTTGGGCAGGCAGGGTCACCCCTCCACTTT | CSVGQAGSPLHF